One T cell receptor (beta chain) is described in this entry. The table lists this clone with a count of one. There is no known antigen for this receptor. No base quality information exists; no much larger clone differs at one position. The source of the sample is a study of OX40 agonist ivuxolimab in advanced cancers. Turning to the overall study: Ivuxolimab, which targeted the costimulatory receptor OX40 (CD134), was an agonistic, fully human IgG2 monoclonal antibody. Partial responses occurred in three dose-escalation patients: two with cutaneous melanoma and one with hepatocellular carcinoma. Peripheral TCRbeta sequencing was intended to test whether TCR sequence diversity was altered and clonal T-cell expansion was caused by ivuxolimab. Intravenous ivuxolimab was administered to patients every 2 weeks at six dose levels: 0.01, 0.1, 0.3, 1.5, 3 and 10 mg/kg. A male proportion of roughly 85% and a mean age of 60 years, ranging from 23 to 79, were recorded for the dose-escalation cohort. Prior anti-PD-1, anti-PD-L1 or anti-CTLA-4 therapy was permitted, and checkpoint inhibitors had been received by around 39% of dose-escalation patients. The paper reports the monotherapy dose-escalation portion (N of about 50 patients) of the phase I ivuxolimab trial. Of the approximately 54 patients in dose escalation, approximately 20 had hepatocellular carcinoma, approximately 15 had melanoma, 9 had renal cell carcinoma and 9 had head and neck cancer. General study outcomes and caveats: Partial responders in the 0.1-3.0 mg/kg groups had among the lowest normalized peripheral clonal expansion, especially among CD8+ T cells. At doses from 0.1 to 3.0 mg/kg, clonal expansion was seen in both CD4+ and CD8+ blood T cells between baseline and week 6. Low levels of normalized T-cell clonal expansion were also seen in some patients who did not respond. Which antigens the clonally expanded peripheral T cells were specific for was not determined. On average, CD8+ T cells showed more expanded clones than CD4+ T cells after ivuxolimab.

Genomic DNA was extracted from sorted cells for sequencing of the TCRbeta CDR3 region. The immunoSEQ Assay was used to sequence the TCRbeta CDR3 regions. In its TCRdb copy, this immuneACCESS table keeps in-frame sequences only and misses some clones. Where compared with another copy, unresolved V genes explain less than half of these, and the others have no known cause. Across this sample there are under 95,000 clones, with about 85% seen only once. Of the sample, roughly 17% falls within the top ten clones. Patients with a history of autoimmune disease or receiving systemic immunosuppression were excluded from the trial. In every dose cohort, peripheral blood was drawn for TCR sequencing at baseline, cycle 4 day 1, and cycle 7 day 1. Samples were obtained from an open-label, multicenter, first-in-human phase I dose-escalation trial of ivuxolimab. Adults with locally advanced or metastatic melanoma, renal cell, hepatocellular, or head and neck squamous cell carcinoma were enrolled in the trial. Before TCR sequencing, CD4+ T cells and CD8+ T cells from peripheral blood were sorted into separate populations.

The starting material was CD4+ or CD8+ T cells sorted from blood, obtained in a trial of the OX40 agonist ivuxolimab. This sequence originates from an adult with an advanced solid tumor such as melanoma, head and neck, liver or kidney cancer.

The DNA sequence is given as TGCGCCAGCAGCTTGGACGGACCAGTCACCGGGGAGCTGTTTTTT. This yields the protein CASSLDGPVTGELFF. Rearrangement joined TRBV5-1 to TRBJ2-2, with no confident D gene call. The trim is 0 bases for V and 4 bases for J, with a gap of 10 bases between the germline ends. Taken from the germline V gene, the CDR1 and CDR2 loops are SGHRS and YFSETQ. The CDR3 covers 15 residues, taking in both the cysteine and the phenylalanine. Left in the record is the CDR3 DNA by itself, 45 bases read in frame from the first base.